This T cell receptor beta chain was sequenced for a study of CD8 T cells in Susac syndrome. Study observations and caveats: The authors acknowledged that their TCR sequencing and HLA analysis involved a relatively small number of individuals.

As to this clonotype: Its specificity is unknown.

RNA, at about 0.45 to 1 ug, was reverse transcribed with random hexamers. The authors amplified TCR beta CDR3 across 54 Vbeta and 13 Jbeta using immunoSEQ multiplex PCR. MiXCR, run by TCRdb on the immunoSEQ multiplex PCR reads, gives a single entry per CDR3 protein. The sample shows 100,000 to 150,000 distinct CDR3 sequences, 85% to 95% of them seen only once. There are 15 residues in the CDR3. Trimming took 5 bases from V and 6 from J, leaving 17 bases between them. Germline CDR1 reads MNHEY; CDR2 reads SMNVEV (reference sequence). From blood CD8+ and CD4+ T cells, TCR beta sequences were generated. The multiple sclerosis controls consisted of treatment-naive patients with relapsing-remitting disease, either stable or active.

This receptor was obtained from a human donor with multiple sclerosis. The gene calls are TRBV27 and TRBJ1-5; tentatively, D is TRBD1 (5 bases). Sequenced input: CD8+ T cells from PBMCs. The CDR3 DNA follows: TGTGCCAGCAGTCCGACTCCGGGACCCGCTCAGCCCCAGCATTTT. Protein: CASSPTPGPAQPQHF.